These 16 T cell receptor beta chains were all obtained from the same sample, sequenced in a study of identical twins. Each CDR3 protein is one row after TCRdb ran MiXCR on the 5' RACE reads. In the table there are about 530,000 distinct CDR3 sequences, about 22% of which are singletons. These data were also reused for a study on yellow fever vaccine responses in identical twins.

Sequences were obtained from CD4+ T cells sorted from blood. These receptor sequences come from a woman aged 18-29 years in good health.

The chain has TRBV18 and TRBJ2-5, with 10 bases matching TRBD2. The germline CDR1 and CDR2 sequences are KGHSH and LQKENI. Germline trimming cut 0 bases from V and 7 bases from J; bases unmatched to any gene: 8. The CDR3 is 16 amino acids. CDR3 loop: CASSPPILAGTGTQYF. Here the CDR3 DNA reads TGTGCCAGCTCACCACCGATACTAGCGGGAACGGGGACCCAGTACTTC.

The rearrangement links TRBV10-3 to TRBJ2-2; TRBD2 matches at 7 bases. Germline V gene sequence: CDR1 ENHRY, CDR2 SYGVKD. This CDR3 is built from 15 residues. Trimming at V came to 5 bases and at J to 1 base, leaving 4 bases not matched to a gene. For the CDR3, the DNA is TGTGCCATCAGTAGCTCGGGGGGGAACACCGGGGAGCTGTTTTTT. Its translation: CAISSSGGNTGELFF.

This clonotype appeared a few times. The CDR3 nucleotides are TGTGCCAGCAGCCCACGGACTAGCGGGGGGGAAGATACGCAGTATTTT. It is translated as CASSPRTSGGEDTQYF. The chain carries TRBV9 and TRBJ2-3; 15 bases line up with TRBD2. The CDR3 spans 16 residues. Germline CDR1 is SGDLS and CDR2 is YYNGEE. Germline trimming cut 4 bases from V and 5 bases from J; bases unmatched to any gene: 5.

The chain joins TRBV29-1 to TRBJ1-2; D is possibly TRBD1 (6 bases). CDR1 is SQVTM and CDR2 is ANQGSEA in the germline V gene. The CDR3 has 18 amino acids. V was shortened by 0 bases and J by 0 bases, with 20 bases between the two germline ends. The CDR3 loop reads CSVEDSHLRNRANYGYTF. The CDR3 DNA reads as TGCAGCGTTGAAGATTCCCATCTGAGAAACAGGGCTAACTATGGCTACACCTTC.

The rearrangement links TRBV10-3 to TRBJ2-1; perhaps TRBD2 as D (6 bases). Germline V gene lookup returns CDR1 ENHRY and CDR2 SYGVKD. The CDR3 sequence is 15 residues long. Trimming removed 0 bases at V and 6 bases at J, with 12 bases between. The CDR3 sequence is CAISESGLGGNEQFF. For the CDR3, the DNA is TGTGCCATCAGTGAGTCGGGCCTGGGAGGCAATGAGCAGTTCTTC.

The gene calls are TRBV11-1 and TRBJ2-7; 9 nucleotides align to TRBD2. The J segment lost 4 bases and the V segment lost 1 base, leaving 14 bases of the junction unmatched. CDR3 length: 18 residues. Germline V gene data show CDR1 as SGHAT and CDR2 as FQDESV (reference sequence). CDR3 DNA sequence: TGTGCCAGCAGCTTAGATTCTCTGGGTAGCGGGAGTGTGTACGAGCAGTACTTC. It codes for CASSLDSLGSGSVYEQYF.

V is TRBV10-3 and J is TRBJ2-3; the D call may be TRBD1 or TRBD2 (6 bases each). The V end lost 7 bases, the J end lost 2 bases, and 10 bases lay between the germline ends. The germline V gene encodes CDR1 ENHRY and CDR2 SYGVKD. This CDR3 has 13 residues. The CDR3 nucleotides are TGTGCCATCACGGGGGACACCACAGATACGCAGTATTTT. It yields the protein CAITGDTTDTQYF.

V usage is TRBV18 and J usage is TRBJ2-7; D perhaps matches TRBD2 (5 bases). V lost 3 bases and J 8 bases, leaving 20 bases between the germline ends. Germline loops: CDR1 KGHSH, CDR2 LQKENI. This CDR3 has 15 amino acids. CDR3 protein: CASSPRESNVRKQYV. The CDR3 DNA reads TGTGCCAGCTCACCCCGGGAATCAAACGTACGCAAGCAGTACGTC.

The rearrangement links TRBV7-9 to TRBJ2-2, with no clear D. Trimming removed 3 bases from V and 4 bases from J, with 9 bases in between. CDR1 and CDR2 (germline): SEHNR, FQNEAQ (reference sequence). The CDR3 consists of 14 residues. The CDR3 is CASSLASPTGELFF. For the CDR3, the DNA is TGTGCCAGCAGCTTGGCCTCGCCCACCGGGGAGCTGTTTTTT.

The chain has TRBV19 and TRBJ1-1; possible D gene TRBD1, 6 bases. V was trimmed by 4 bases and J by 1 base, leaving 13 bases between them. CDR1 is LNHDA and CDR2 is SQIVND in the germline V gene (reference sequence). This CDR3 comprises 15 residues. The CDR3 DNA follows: TGTGCCAGTAGTAAGGGGGTTGGGGAGAACACTGAAGCTTTCTTT. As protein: CASSKGVGENTEAFF.

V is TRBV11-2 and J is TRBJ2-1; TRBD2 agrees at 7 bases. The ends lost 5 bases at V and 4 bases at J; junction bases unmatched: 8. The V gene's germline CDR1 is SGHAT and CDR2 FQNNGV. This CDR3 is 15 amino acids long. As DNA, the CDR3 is TGTGCCAGCAGCCCGCGGGAGCTCGGTTACAATGAGCAGTTCTTC. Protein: CASSPRELGYNEQFF.

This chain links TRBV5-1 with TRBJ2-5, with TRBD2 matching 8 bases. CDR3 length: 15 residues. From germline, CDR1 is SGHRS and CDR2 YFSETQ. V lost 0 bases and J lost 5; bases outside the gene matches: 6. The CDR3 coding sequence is TGCGCCAGCAGCTTGGCCGGGACTAGGATGGAGACCCAGTACTTC. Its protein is CASSLAGTRMETQYF.

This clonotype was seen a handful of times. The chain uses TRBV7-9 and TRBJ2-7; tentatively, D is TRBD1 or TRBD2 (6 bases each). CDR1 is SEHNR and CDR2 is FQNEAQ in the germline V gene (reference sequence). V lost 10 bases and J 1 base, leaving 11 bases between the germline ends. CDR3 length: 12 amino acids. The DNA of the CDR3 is TGTGCCACACGGGGGCTGTCCTACGAGCAGTACTTC. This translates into CATRGLSYEQYF.

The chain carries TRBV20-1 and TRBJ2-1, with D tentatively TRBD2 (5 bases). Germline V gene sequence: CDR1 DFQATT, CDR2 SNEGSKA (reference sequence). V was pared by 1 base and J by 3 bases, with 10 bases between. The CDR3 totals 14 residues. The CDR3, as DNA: TGCAGTGCTAGAGGGAGCGGAGACTACAATGAGCAGTTCTTC. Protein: CSARGSGDYNEQFF.

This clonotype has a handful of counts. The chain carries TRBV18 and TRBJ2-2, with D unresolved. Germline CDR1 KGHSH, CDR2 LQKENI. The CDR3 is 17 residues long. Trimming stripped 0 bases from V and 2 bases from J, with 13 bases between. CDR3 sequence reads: CASSPPVGQENTGELFF. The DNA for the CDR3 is TGTGCCAGCTCACCACCGGTTGGGCAAGAAAACACCGGGGAGCTGTTTTTT.

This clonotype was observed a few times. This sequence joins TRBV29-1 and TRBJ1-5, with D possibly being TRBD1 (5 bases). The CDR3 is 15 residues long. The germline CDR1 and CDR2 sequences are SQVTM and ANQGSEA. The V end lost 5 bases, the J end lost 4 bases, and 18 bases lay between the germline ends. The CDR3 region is CSVQDGAGGNQPQHF. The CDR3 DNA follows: TGCAGCGTTCAGGATGGGGCGGGGGGGAATCAGCCCCAGCATTTT.